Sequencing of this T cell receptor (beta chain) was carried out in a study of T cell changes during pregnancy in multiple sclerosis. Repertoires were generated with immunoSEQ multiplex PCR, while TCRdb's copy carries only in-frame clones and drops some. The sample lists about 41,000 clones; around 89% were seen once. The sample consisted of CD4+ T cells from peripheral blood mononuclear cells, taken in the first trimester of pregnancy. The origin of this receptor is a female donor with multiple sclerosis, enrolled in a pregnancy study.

The CDR3 spells CASRGWSGDDEQYF. The CDR3 bases are TGTGCCAGCAGAGGCTGGAGCGGGGATGACGAGCAGTACTTC. The chain uses TRBV21-1 and TRBJ2-7; no check of the table's D call, TRBD2, against the DNA was made. TRBV21-1 is given as a pseudogene. This CDR3 has 14 amino acids.